This TCR beta chain emerged from a study of EBV T-cell therapy then PD-1 blockade in nasopharyngeal carcinoma (dated by TCRdb to the early 2020s). In the case of this clone: The antigen it recognizes is unknown. Within one base of it there is no much larger clone, and no base qualities were kept.

Per the publication, the treatment or condition label means: AdE1-LMPpoly-expanded autologous EBV-specific T-cell therapy followed by anti-PD-1 nivolumab. CDR1 MNHEY and CDR2 SMNVEV were looked up in the germline V gene (reference sequence). Including cysteine and phenylalanine, the CDR3 has 15 amino acids. Of all the DNA, just the CDR3 is kept, 45 bases in frame from base 1. V and J lose 6 bases and 2 bases, and a span of 16 bases separates them. The Qiagen DNeasy Kit was used to extract genomic DNA from the sorted cells. TCR beta chain deep sequencing was performed on the immunoSEQ platform. As for the original processing: The immunoSEQ Analyzer software was used to analyze the repertoire data. TCRdb took over this immuneACCESS table, retaining in-frame rearrangements with V and J assigned. Such tables are incomplete; in checked studies, under half of the missing clones stem from an unresolved V gene, and the remainder is unexplained. V and J calls plus clone size are reproduced from that table; the DNA served to infer D and trimming. This sample is represented by 22,000 or so clones; 82% of them were singletons. The biggest ten clones account for 20% to 25% of the sample.

The receptor's source is a man aged 40-49 years with nasopharyngeal carcinoma. Recombination linked TRBV27 to TRBJ1-2; there is no confident call for the D gene. Sample: CD8+ T cells from blood, taken at day -245 from a patient whose treatment included autologous EBV-specific T cells and nivolumab. The nucleotide sequence is TGTGCCAGCAGCTTCTCTATAGCGGACAACTATGGCTACACCTTC. It codes for CASSFSIADNYGYTF.